This TCR beta chain is from a study of T cell changes during pregnancy in multiple sclerosis. Germline V gives CDR1 SGHNT, CDR2 YENEEA. This CDR3 spans 15 amino acids. This table comes from immunoSEQ multiplex PCR, and its TCRdb copy is limited to in-frame clones, with some not included. This repertoire shows about 47,000 clones, approximately 93% found once; its top ten account for around 1.9%. Regarding this clone: One junction end disagrees with the germline gene, perhaps due to a read error.

Sequencing used peripheral blood, obtained in the second trimester of pregnancy. V usage is TRBV11-3 and J usage is TRBJ2-5, with a possible D match to TRBD1 (5 bases). The receptor was derived from a female donor with multiple sclerosis, enrolled in a pregnancy study. The CDR3 is CASSPGQGFQEAQYF. CDR3 nucleotide sequence: TGTGCCAGCAGCCCAGGACAAGGCTTTCAAGAGGCCCAGTACTTC. The whole variable domain, remainder taken from reference TRBV11-3 and TRBJ2-5, is EAGVVQSPRYKIIEKKQPVAFWCNPISGHNTLYWYLQNLGQGPELLIRYENEEAVDDSQLPKDRFSAERLKGVDSTLKIQPAELGDSAVYLCASSPGQGFQEAQYFGPGTRLLVL.